These 25 T cell receptor beta chains originate from one sample sequenced in a study of shared T cell receptors in the human thymus. Repertoires were generated with immunoSEQ multiplex PCR, while TCRdb's copy carries only in-frame clones and drops some. This table holds approximately 660,000 clones, approximately 87% found once. These data were also filed under a second study, of human thymus T cells.

Sequenced input: thymocytes. These receptors all stem from a boy under two years old with a congenital heart defect.

This rearrangement joins TRBV27 to TRBJ2-4; TRBD2 might be the D (6 bases). The CDR3 sequence is 16 residues long. Germline CDR1 MNHEY, CDR2 SMNVEV (reference sequence). Trimming shortened V by 0 bases and J by 2 bases, and 11 bases separated the two germline ends. CDR3 sequence reads: CASSLSWRETKNIQYF. The CDR3 DNA sequence: TGTGCCAGCAGTTTATCGTGGAGGGAGACCAAAAACATTCAGTACTTC.

This clone occurred a few times. V usage is TRBV6-5 and J usage is TRBJ2-5; D is possibly TRBD2 (5 bases). The CDR3 spans 14 residues. Trimming removed 6 bases from V and 5 bases from J, with 16 bases in between. CDR1 is MNHEY and CDR2 is SVGAGI in the germline V gene. The DNA for the CDR3 is TGTGCCAGCAGGGGAGACTACCCCCTTGAGACCCAGTACTTC. Translation gives CASRGDYPLETQYF.

The chain is built from TRBV10-2 and TRBJ2-1; D possibly corresponds to TRBD2 (6 bases). The CDR3 is 13 amino acids. Trimming left V 6 bases short and J 9 bases short, with 15 bases between. The germline V gene encodes CDR1 WSHSY and CDR2 SAAADI. Written as DNA, the CDR3 is TGCGCCAGCAGCCCGCAGGGTAGCGGTGAGCAGTTCTTC. Protein sequence: CASSPQGSGEQFF.

The V and J genes are TRBV6-1 and TRBJ2-1; a possible D gene is TRBD2 (6 bases). Trimming shortened V by 3 bases and J by 9 bases, and 15 bases separated the two germline ends. CDR3 length: 14 residues. Germline CDR1 and CDR2: MNHNS and SASEGT. This CDR3 reads CASSDVRTTIEQFF. CDR3 coding DNA: TGTGCCAGCAGTGATGTGCGGACTACAATTGAGCAGTTCTTC.

There are a few counts of this clone. The chain carries TRBV19 and TRBJ2-1, with a possible D match to TRBD2 (7 bases). V was pared by 3 bases and J by 6 bases, with 15 bases between. The CDR3 is 15 residues long. Per the germline V gene, CDR1 is LNHDA and CDR2 is SQIVND (reference sequence). The CDR3 here is CASSMARGEGNEQFF. CDR3 DNA sequence: TGTGCCAGTAGTATGGCGAGGGGGGAGGGCAATGAGCAGTTCTTC.

The V call is TRBV7-6, the J call TRBJ2-5; 10 nucleotides line up with TRBD2. V lost 4 bases and J lost 2; bases outside the gene matches: 7. The CDR3 is 16 amino acids. The germline V gene encodes CDR1 SGHVS and CDR2 FNYEAQ. The CDR3 protein is CASSWRLAGVQETQYF. The DNA for the CDR3 is TGTGCCAGCAGCTGGAGACTAGCGGGTGTACAAGAGACCCAGTACTTC. Combining the CDR3 with reference TRBV7-6 and TRBJ2-5 gives the whole variable domain GAGVSQSPRYKVTKRGQDVALRCDPISGHVSLYWYRQALGQGPEFLTYFNYEAQQDKSGLPNDRFSAERPEGSISTLTIQRTEQRDSAMYRCASSWRLAGVQETQYFGPGTRLLVL.

The gene calls are TRBV27 and TRBJ2-7, with 7 bases fitting TRBD2. V gave up 6 bases and J gave up 1 base; unmatched junction bases: 6. Germline V gives CDR1 MNHEY, CDR2 SMNVEV (reference sequence). The CDR3 spans 14 residues. CDR3 DNA: TGTGCCAGCAGGCGGGAGATGGCGTCCTACGAGCAGTACTTC. The encoded protein is CASRREMASYEQYF.

V usage is TRBV4-1 and J usage is TRBJ2-7; unclear D gene. CDR3 length equals 13 residues. Germline assignment: CDR1 MGHRA and CDR2 YSYEKL. Deletions cut 0 bases from V and 2 bases from J, with 5 bases between. The CDR3: CASSQEPTYEQYF. DNA for the CDR3: TGCGCCAGCAGCCAAGAGCCTACCTACGAGCAGTACTTC.

The CDR3 is CASSLTGGQEEPGELFF. CDR3 in DNA: TGTGCCAGCAGCTTAACGGGAGGGCAGGAGGAACCCGGGGAGCTGTTTTTT. V usage is TRBV7-3 and J usage is TRBJ2-2; 7 bases align to TRBD2. The CDR3 length is 17 residues. Germline V gives CDR1 SGHTA, CDR2 FQGTGA. Trimming cost V 0 bases and J 6 bases; bases outside gene matches: 10.

This rearrangement joins TRBV19 to TRBJ2-1, with TRBD2 matching 12 bases. CDR3 length: 16 residues. CDR1 and CDR2 from the germline V gene are LNHDA and SQIVND (reference sequence). J lost 9 bases, V lost 5 bases, and 11 bases had no gene match. CDR3 nucleotides: TGTGCCAGTAGTCCCTCCGCTAGCGGGAGGGCCGTTGAGCAGTTCTTC. Protein sequence: CASSPSASGRAVEQFF. The variable domain in full, completed from reference TRBV19 and TRBJ2-1, reads DGGITQSPKYLFRKEGQNVTLSCEQNLNHDAMYWYRQDPGQGLRLIYYSQIVNDFQKGDIAEGYSVSREKKESFPLTVTSAQKNPTAFYLCASSPSASGRAVEQFFGPGTRLTVL.

The chain is built from TRBV11-3 and TRBJ2-3, with TRBD2 as a possible D gene (5 bases). This CDR3 region has 14 residues. Looked up from germline, CDR1 is SGHNT and CDR2 is YENEEA. The ends were cut back, 1 base at V and 0 bases at J, with 5 bases in the middle. Here the CDR3 reads CASSLGTSTDTQYF. CDR3 bases: TGTGCCAGCAGCTTAGGGACTAGCACAGATACGCAGTATTTT. Together with reference TRBV11-3 and TRBJ2-3, the CDR3 gives the full variable domain: EAGVVQSPRYKIIEKKQPVAFWCNPISGHNTLYWYLQNLGQGPELLIRYENEEAVDDSQLPKDRFSAERLKGVDSTLKIQPAELGDSAVYLCASSLGTSTDTQYFGPGTRLTVL.

V is TRBV5-1 and J is TRBJ2-4; 15 bases agree with TRBD2. Germline CDR1 reads SGHRS; CDR2 reads YFSETQ. This CDR3 comprises 18 residues. V shed 3 bases, J shed 0 bases, and the junction held 4 bases outside the gene matches. In DNA, the CDR3 is TGCGCCAGCAGCTGCGGACTAGCGGGAGGGCTAGCCAAAAACATTCAGTACTTC. It translates to CASSCGLAGGLAKNIQYF.

The chain is built from TRBV13 and TRBJ2-1; 7 positions agree with TRBD2. CDR1 is PRHDT and CDR2 is FYEKMQ in the germline V gene (reference sequence). The length of the CDR3 is 19 residues. V lost 5 bases, J lost 1 base, and 17 bases stayed unmatched. The CDR3 DNA follows: TGTGCCAGCAGCCCTGGGCGGACGGGTAGCGGGCCTTCCTACAATGAGCAGTTCTTC. Amino acids: CASSPGRTGSGPSYNEQFF.

This clone showed up just once. The chain joins TRBV6-4 to TRBJ2-7, with TRBD1 matching over 8 bases. V lost 8 bases and J lost 3; bases outside the gene matches: 15. This CDR3 is built from 16 residues. In germline, CDR1 is MRHNA, CDR2 SNTAGT. In DNA, the CDR3 is TGTGCCAGCCGGTCTGGAGGTCGACAGGGGAACTACGAGCAGTACTTC. It specifies CASRSGGRQGNYEQYF.

V and J are TRBV15 and TRBJ2-6; 8 nucleotides align to TRBD2. CDR1 is LNHNV and CDR2 is YYDKDF in the germline V gene (reference sequence). V shed 2 bases, J shed 0 bases, and the junction held 18 bases outside the gene matches. This CDR3 comprises 22 residues. In DNA, the CDR3 is TGTGCCACCAGCAGATCCCGCTTGCGAGTAGCGGGACCGCACTCTGGGGCCAACGTCCTGACTTTC. It encodes CATSRSRLRVAGPHSGANVLTF. The full variable domain, completed using reference TRBV15 and TRBJ2-6, is DAMVIQNPRYQVTQFGKPVTLSCSQTLNHNVMYWYQQKSSQAPKLLFHYYDKDFNNEADTPDNFQSRRPNTSFCFLDIRSPGLGDTAMYLCATSRSRLRVAGPHSGANVLTFGAGSRLTVL.

V usage is TRBV14 and J usage is TRBJ2-5, with a tentative D call TRBD2 (5 bases). Germline V gene sequence: CDR1 SGHDN, CDR2 FVKESK. CDR3 length equals 13 residues. Trimming took 1 base from V and 2 from J, leaving 5 bases between them. CDR3 residues: CASSQGGQETQYF. In DNA form, the CDR3 reads TGTGCCAGCAGCCAAGGAGGGCAAGAGACCCAGTACTTC. The variable domain in full, with the rest retrieved from reference TRBV14 and TRBJ2-5, is EAGVTQFPSHSVIEKGQTVTLRCDPISGHDNLYWYRRVMGKEIKFLLHFVKESKQDESGMPNNRFLAERTGGTYSTLKVQPAELEDSGVYFCASSQGGQETQYFGPGTRLLVL.

This clone was detected once. The chain has TRBV18 and TRBJ2-3; D unclear. V was clipped by 3 bases and J by 8 bases, with 12 bases between them. Germline CDR1 reads KGHSH; CDR2 reads LQKENI. The CDR3 loop spans 13 amino acids. CDR3 sequence: CASSPTLTPTQYF. For the CDR3, the DNA is TGTGCCAGCTCACCCACTCTCACCCCTACGCAGTATTTT. Full variable domain (missing parts from reference TRBV18 and TRBJ2-3): NAGVMQNPRHLVRRRGQEARLRCSPMKGHSHVYWYRQLPEEGLKFMVYLQKENIIDESGMPKERFSAEFPKEGPSILRIQQVVRGDSAAYFCASSPTLTPTQYFGPGTRLTVL.

V gene TRBV4-2 combines with J gene TRBJ2-3; 7 bases match TRBD2. The germline V gene encodes CDR1 LGHNA and CDR2 YNFKEQ. The ends lost 1 base at V and 0 bases at J; junction bases unmatched: 4. CDR3 length equals 16 residues. In nucleotides, the CDR3 is TGTGCCAGCAGCCAAGGGAGCGGGGACAGCACAGATACGCAGTATTTT. Protein sequence: CASSQGSGDSTDTQYF.

The chain is built from TRBV5-6 and TRBJ2-5; perhaps TRBD2 as D (7 bases). Germline CDR1 and CDR2: SGHDT and YYEEEE. The germline V and J ends were trimmed by 3 bases and 5 bases, with 26 bases remaining between them. This CDR3 has 18 amino acids. The CDR3, as DNA: TGTGCCAGCAGCTCCCACCCCCTTTCGAGGGGGGGTGGTGAGACCCAGTACTTC. This translates into CASSSHPLSRGGGETQYF. Full variable domain (outside the CDR3, taken from reference TRBV5-6 and TRBJ2-5): DAGVTQSPTHLIKTRGQQVTLRCSPKSGHDTVSWYQQALGQGPQFIFQYYEEEERQRGNFPDRFSGHQFPNYSSELNVNALLLGDSALYLCASSSHPLSRGGGETQYFGPGTRLLVL.

The chain recombines TRBV29-1 with TRBJ2-1, with 12 bases matching TRBD1. The CDR3 is 18 residues long. V lost 7 bases, J lost 0 bases, and 13 bases stayed unmatched. Germline V gives CDR1 SQVTM, CDR2 ANQGSEA. CDR3 in DNA: TGCAGCGCTCCCAGGGACAGGGGGCGCGAGGCCTCCTACAATGAGCAGTTCTTC. The encoded protein is CSAPRDRGREASYNEQFF.

The rearrangement uses TRBV28 and TRBJ1-4, with 7 bases lining up with TRBD1. Germline assignment: CDR1 MDHEN and CDR2 SYDVKM. The CDR3 is 17 residues long. V shed 3 bases and J 7 bases; nucleotides not matched to a gene: 14. The CDR3 coding sequence is TGTGCCAGCAGTTTTAGTAGTCCCGACAGGGCGGGTGAAAAACTGTTTTTT. The encoded protein is CASSFSSPDRAGEKLFF.

The rearrangement joins TRBV11-3 to TRBJ1-1, with D possibly being TRBD1 (5 bases). This CDR3 spans 15 amino acids. Per germline, CDR1 SGHNT and CDR2 YENEEA. Deletions cut 4 bases from V and 7 bases from J, with 19 bases between. CDR3 loop: CASSYTGPAPIEAFF. In DNA form, the CDR3 reads TGTGCCAGCAGCTACACAGGTCCAGCGCCTATTGAAGCTTTCTTT.

This chain joins TRBV13 and TRBJ2-1; 7 bases align to TRBD1. The ends lost 0 bases at V and 5 bases at J; junction bases unmatched: 7. CDR1 and CDR2 from the germline V gene are PRHDT and FYEKMQ (reference sequence). The CDR3 has 16 residues. The CDR3 loop is CASSLGETGRDNEQFF. The CDR3 nucleotides read TGTGCCAGCAGCTTAGGTGAGACAGGGAGAGACAATGAGCAGTTCTTC. The full variable domain, rest sourced from reference TRBV13 and TRBJ2-1, is AAGVIQSPRHLIKEKRETATLKCYPIPRHDTVYWYQQGPGQDPQFLISFYEKMQSDKGSIPDRFSAQQFSDYHSELNMSSLELGDSALYFCASSLGETGRDNEQFFGPGTRLTVL.

The rearrangement links TRBV29-1 to TRBJ2-2; 8 nucleotides match TRBD2. Trimming took 3 bases from V and 4 from J; bases not matched to a gene: 10. CDR1 is SQVTM, CDR2 ANQGSEA, per germline. This CDR3 is built from 16 residues. The CDR3 DNA sequence: TGCAGCGTTGACCGCGGGGTAGCGGGATGCACCGGGGAGCTGTTTTTT. Protein sequence: CSVDRGVAGCTGELFF.

This clone has just one count. V gene TRBV27 combines with J gene TRBJ1-5; weak D call: TRBD1 (5 bases). V was clipped by 6 bases and J by 6 bases, with 15 bases between them. Germline CDR1 MNHEY, CDR2 SMNVEV (reference sequence). CDR3 length equals 14 residues. CDR3 in DNA: TGTGCCAGCAGCGCAGGAGGGGCAGTTCAGCCCCAGCATTTT. Translated, it gives CASSAGGAVQPQHF.